This T cell receptor beta chain comes out of a study of vaccination and CD4 T cells after COVID-19. The Oncomine TCR Beta short-read assay was applied to DNA of cultured CD4+ T cells. TCRdb re-called the PCR reads with MiXCR, one entry per CDR3 protein. The sample records roughly 7,500 distinct CDR3 sequences, around half being singletons. Treatment defined: approximately 11-day PBMC culture with coronavirus spike peptide pools or control peptides (ViraFEST assay). This clonotype was detected a few times. Its antigen is as yet unknown. The sequencing input was CD4+ T cells from blood, cultured in vitro. The TCR originated in a human donor who had recovered from COVID-19.

CDR3 in DNA: TGTGCCAGCAGTGAGAAGGGCCCCTATAATTCACCCCTCCACTTT. Amino acid sequence: CASSEKGPYNSPLHF. J is TRBJ1-6 and V is TRBV2; no firm D call. V lost 3 bases and J 2 bases, leaving 8 bases between the germline ends. Germline lookup yields CDR1 SNHLY and CDR2 FYNNEI. The CDR3 length is 15 residues.